The T cell receptor (beta chain) under discussion was sequenced for a study of cytomegalovirus exposure and HLA in healthy donors. Findings and caveats of the study: The authors enumerated over 150 TCR beta chains as linked to cytomegalovirus. What TCR beta sequences reportedly achieved was accurate prediction of HLA-A and HLA-B alleles in most subjects.

The CDR3 consists of 15 residues. Germline V CDR1 and CDR2: SEHNR, FQNEAQ (reference sequence). Losses at the gene ends were 5 bases for V and 1 base for J; bases not matched to a gene: 4. As regards this clone: Its antigen is undetermined.

PCR primers comprised 60 Vbeta and 13 Jbeta primers. Produced via immunoSEQ multiplex PCR; TCRdb's table is partial and in-frame only. The table has a few hundred thousand clones, approximately 80% seen once. The sequence derives from a woman aged 50 to 60 in good health and CMV-seropositive. V gene TRBV7-9 combines with J gene TRBJ1-2; 10 positions agree with TRBD1. Sequencing was performed on PBMCs. The CDR3 DNA reads TGTGCCAGCAGCCCGACAGGGGGCAGTAACTATGGCTACACCTTC. This translates into CASSPTGGSNYGYTF.